The clone carrying this T cell receptor (beta chain) was seen more than once but under ten times. The repertoire was sequenced with immunoSEQ multiplex PCR; TCRdb's copy has only in-frame clones and lacks some. Of over 90,000 clones listed, more than 75% were seen once; the top ten hold just under 2%. This CDR3 contains 12 residues. V lost 4 bases, J lost 5 bases, and 6 bases lay in between. Germline-derived CDR1 and CDR2 are MDHEN and SYDVKM. This specimen belongs to a study of OX40 agonist ivuxolimab in advanced cancers. Study information: Mean age about 60 years, range about 23 to 80; around 80% male.

The clonotype was recovered from an adult with an advanced solid tumor such as melanoma, head and neck, liver or kidney cancer. The chain couples TRBV28 to TRBJ1-5, with D unclear. Sample: CD4+ or CD8+ T cells sorted from blood, taken in a trial of the OX40 agonist ivuxolimab. CDR3 residues: CASSSGDQPQHF. The CDR3 DNA is TGTGCCAGCAGTTCGGGCGATCAGCCCCAGCATTTT.